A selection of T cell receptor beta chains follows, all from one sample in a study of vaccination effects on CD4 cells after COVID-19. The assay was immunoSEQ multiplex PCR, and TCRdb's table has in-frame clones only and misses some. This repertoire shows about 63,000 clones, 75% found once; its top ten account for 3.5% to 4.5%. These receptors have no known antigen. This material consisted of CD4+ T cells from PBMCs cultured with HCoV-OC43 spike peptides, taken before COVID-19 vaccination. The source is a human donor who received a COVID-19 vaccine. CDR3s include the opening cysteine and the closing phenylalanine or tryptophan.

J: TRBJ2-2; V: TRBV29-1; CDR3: CSVDGGYNTGELFF
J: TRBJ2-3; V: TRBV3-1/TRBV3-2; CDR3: CASSPQGQGPADTQYF
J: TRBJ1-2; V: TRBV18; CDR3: CASSPGVSGYGYTF
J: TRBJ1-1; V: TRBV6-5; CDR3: CASSYSWGAGTEAFF
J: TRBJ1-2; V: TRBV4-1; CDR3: CASSQAQTVGNYGYTF
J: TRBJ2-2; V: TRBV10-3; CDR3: CAMSRANTGELFF
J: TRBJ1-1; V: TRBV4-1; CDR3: CASSQAELGTEAFF
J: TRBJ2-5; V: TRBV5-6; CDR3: CASRVVGETQYF
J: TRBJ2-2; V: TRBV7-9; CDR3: CASSSIPGGRTGELFF
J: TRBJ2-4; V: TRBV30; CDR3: CAWSPAKNIQYF
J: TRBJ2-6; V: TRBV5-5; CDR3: CASSLDSTIGANVLTF
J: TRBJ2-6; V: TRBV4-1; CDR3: CASSQVAVLGANVLTF
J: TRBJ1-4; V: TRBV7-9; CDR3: CASSRAGAEKLFF
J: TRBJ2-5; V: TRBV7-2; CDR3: CASSSLPGQGEETQYF
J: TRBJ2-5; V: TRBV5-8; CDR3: CASPEMFRAWRGAKETQYF
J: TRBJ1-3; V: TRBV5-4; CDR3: CASSPGGGTIYF
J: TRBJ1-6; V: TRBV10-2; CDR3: CASSESRTGYSPLHF
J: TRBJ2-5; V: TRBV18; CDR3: CASSPQGEVGETQYF
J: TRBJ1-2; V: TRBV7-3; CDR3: CASSFGSGTGEGGYTF
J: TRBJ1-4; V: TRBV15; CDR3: CATSRGGSREKLFF
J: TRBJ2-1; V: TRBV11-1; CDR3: CASSPTQGPKFF
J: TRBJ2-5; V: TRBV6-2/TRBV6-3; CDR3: CASSGLAGPETQYF
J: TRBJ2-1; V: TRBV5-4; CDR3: CASSPTSDNEQFF
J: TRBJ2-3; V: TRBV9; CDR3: CASSVRGTHTDTQYF
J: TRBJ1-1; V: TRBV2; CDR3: CASIENAEAFF
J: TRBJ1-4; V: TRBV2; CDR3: CASSPRDTNEKLFF
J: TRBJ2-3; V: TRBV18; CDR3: CASSPGSPIDTQYF
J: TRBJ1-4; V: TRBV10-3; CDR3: CAISGGAGHSNEKLFF
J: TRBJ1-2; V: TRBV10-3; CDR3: CAISEGLRNYGYTF
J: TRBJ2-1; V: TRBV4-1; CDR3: CASSQEGQGIGNEQFF
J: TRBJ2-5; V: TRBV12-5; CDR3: CASGRGGADQETQYF
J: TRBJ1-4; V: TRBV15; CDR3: CATSRDRGREKLFF
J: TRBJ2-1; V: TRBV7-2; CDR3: CASSRRGGYNEQFF
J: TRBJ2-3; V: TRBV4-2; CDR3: CASTVRGATDTQYF
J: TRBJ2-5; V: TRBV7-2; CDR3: CASSKQGAGGETQYF
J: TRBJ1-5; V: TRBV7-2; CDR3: CASSPSGGNQPQHF
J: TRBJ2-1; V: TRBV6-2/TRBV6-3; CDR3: CASSDTEQFF
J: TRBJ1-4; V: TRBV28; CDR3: CASSFQGRANEKLFF
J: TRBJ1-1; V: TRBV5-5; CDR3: CASSLLSTVNTEAFF
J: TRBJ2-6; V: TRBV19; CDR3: CASSILGPGANVLTF
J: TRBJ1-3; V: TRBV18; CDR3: CASSPPRGDSGNTIYF
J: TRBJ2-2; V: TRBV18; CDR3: CASSPQGGNTGELFF